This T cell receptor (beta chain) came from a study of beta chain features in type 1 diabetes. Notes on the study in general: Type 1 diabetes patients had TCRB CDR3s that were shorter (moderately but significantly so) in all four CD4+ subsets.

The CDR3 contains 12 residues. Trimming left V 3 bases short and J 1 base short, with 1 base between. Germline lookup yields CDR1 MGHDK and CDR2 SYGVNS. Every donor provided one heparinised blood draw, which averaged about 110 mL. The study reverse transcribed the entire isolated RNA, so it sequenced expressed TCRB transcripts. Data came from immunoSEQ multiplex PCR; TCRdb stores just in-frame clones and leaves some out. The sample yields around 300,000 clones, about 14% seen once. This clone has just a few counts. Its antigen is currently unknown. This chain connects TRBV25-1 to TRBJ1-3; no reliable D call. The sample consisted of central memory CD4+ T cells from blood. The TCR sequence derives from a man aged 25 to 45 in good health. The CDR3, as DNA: TGTGCCAGCAGTGAGTCTGGAAACACCATATATTTT. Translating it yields CASSESGNTIYF.